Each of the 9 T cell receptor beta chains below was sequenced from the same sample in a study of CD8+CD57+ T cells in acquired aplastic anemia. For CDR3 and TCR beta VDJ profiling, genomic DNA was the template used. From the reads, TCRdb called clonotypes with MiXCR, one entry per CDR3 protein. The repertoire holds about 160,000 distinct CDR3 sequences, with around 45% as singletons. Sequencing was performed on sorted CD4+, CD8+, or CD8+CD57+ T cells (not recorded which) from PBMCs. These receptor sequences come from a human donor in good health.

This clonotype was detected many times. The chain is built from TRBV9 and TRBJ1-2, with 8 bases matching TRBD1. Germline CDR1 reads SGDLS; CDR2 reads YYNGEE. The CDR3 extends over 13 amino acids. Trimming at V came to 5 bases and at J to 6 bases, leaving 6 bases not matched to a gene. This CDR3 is CASSRQGSHGYTF. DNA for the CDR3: TGTGCCAGCAGTAGACAGGGGAGTCATGGCTACACCTTC. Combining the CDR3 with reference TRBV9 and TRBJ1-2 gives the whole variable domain DSGVTQTPKHLITATGQRVTLRCSPRSGDLSVYWYQQSLDQGLQFLIQYYNGEERAKGNILERFSAQQFPDLHSELNLSSLELGDSALYFCASSRQGSHGYTFGSGTRLTVV.

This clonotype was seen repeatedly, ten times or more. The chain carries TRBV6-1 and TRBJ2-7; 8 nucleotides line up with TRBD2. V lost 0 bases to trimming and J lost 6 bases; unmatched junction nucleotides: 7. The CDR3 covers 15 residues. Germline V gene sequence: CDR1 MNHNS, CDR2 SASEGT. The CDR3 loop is CASSEAQTSVGEQYF. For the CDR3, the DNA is TGTGCCAGCAGTGAAGCGCAGACTAGCGTCGGCGAGCAGTACTTC.

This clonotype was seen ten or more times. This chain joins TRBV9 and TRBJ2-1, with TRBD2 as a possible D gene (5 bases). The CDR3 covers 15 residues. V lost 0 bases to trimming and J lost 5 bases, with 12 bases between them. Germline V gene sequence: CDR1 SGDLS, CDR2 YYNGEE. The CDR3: CASSVAAGAHNEQFF. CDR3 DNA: TGTGCCAGCAGCGTAGCTGCGGGTGCCCACAATGAGCAGTTCTTC.

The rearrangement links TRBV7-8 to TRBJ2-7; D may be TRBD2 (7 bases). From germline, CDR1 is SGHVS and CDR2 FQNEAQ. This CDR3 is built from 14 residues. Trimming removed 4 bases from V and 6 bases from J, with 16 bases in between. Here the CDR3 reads CASSSPLRGGEQYF. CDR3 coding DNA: TGTGCCAGCAGCTCACCATTAAGGGGGGGCGAGCAGTACTTC. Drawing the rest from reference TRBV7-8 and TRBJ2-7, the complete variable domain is GAGVSQSPRYKVAKRGQDVALRCDPISGHVSLFWYQQALGQGPEFLTYFQNEAQLDKSGLPSDRFFAERPEGSVSTLKIQRTQQEDSAVYLCASSSPLRGGEQYFGPGTRLTVT.

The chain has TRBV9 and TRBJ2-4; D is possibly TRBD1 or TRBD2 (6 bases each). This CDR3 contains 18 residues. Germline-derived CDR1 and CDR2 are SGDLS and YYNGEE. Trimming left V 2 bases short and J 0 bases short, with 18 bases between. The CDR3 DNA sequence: TGTGCCAGCAGCGTTCGGGGGCACGACCCCCTAGCCAAAAACATTCAGTACTTC. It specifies CASSVRGHDPLAKNIQYF.

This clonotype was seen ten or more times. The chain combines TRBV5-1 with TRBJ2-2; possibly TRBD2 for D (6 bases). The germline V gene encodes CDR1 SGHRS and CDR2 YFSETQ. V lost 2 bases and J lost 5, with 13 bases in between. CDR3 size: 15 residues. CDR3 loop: CASSFGGSRTGELFF. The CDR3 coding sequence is TGCGCCAGCAGCTTCGGGGGATCGAGGACCGGGGAGCTGTTTTTT.

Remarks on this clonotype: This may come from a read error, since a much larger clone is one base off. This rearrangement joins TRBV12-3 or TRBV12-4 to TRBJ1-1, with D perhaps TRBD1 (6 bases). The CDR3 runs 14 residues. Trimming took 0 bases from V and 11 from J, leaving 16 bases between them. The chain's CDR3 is CASSLAAQGYGAFF. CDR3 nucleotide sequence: TGTGCCAGCAGTTTAGCGGCACAGGGTTATGGCGCTTTCTTT.

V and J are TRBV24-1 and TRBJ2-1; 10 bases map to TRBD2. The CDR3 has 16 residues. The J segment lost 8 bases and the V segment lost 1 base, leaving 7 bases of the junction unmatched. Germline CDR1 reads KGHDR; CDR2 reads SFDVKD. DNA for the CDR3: TGTGCCACCAGTGATTTCGTAGCGGGAGGCTTATATGAGCAGTTCTTC. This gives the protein CATSDFVAGGLYEQFF.

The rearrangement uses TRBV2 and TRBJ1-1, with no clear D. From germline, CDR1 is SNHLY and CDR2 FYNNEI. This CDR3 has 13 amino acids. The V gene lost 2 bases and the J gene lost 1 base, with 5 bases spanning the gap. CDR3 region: CASSEQPNTEAFF. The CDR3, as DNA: TGTGCCAGCAGTGAACAGCCGAACACTGAAGCTTTCTTT.